This passage covers 25 T cell receptor beta chains from one sample sequenced in a study of shared clonotypes between healthy human individuals. Assay: immunoSEQ multiplex PCR; the TCRdb copy retains only in-frame clones and omits some. The sample includes about 2.4 million clones, approximately 93% of them seen just once. The specimen sequenced was naive CD4+ T cells from PBMCs. Subset indicated: CD45RA+ positively selected. These receptor sequences come from a man between 18 and 29 years old in good health. Some clones in this sample may be carry-over from other donors' samples.

In DNA, the CDR3 is TGTGCCATCAGTGAGTCGGGGGCGGACACTGAAGCTTTCTTT. Its protein product is CAISESGADTEAFF. The chain carries TRBV10-3 and TRBJ1-1; TRBD1 is a possible D gene (6 bases). The CDR3 is 14 residues long. CDR1 is ENHRY, CDR2 SYGVKD, per germline. Between the trimmed V and J ends, which lost 0 bases and 3 bases, there was a span of 8 bases.

Comments on this clone: One end of the junction does not line up with germline, which may come from a read error. The rearrangement links TRBV5-1 to TRBJ2-7; possibly TRBD1 for D (6 bases). Germline-derived CDR1 and CDR2 are SGHRS and YFSETQ. The CDR3 runs 13 residues. The CDR3 reads CANSRGEIYEQYF. The CDR3 DNA sequence: TGCGCCAACAGCAGGGGAGAGATCTACGAGCAGTACTTC.

V and J are TRBV29-1 and TRBJ2-4; 7 nucleotides agree with TRBD1. After removal of 6 bases from V and 2 bases from J, the junction contained 7 bases not matched to a gene. Germline V gene data show CDR1 as SQVTM and CDR2 as ANQGSEA. CDR3 size: 14 residues. The CDR3 DNA reads TGCAGCGTCGCCGGGACAGCTACCAAAAACATTCAGTACTTC. Translated: CSVAGTATKNIQYF.

V usage is TRBV19 and J usage is TRBJ1-5, with 8 bases lining up with TRBD1. Germline V gives CDR1 LNHDA, CDR2 SQIVND (reference sequence). CDR3 length: 15 amino acids. With V trimmed by 9 bases and J by 2 bases, 9 bases remained unmatched. This chain's CDR3 is CASSPLQGGNQPQHF. CDR3 in DNA: TGTGCCAGCTCGCCCCTACAGGGGGGCAATCAGCCCCAGCATTTT.

As DNA, the CDR3 is TGTGCCAGCAGCGCTCGACGGGAGGGCCCCGAGCAGTACTTC. Its protein product is CASSARREGPEQYF. V and J are TRBV27 and TRBJ2-7; 8 nucleotides align to TRBD2. V shed 6 bases and J 6 bases; nucleotides not matched to a gene: 10. This CDR3 is built from 14 residues. Germline CDR1 and CDR2: MNHEY and SMNVEV (reference sequence).

The rearrangement uses TRBV28 and TRBJ2-1; D is possibly TRBD1 (6 bases). The CDR3 runs to 13 residues. Trimming cost V 11 bases and J 6 bases, with 17 bases left between them. Germline values: CDR1 MDHEN, CDR2 SYDVKM. CDR3: CACTTGRRNEQFF. CDR3 in DNA: TGTGCCTGCACGACAGGTCGTCGCAATGAGCAGTTCTTC. The whole variable domain, filled in from reference TRBV28 and TRBJ2-1, reads DVKVTQSSRYLVKRTGEKVFLECVQDMDHENMFWYRQDPGLGLRLIYFSYDVKMKEKGDIPEGYSVSREKKERFSLILESASTNQTSMYLCACTTGRRNEQFFGPGTRLTVL.

CDR3 in DNA: TGTGCCAGCAGCCAAGAGTGGGTACTAGCCAAAAACATTCAGTACTTC. It encodes CASSQEWVLAKNIQYF. This rearrangement joins TRBV4-2 to TRBJ2-4; D not certain. This CDR3 comprises 16 residues. Germline values: CDR1 LGHNA, CDR2 YNFKEQ. V was shortened by 0 bases and J by 0 bases, with 9 bases between the two germline ends.

The CDR3 coding sequence is TGCGCCAGCTCGGACAGGGTGTCCGACGAGCAGTACTTC. It encodes CASSDRVSDEQYF. The chain links TRBV5-1 to TRBJ2-7; 8 positions match TRBD1. The germline CDR1 and CDR2 sequences are SGHRS and YFSETQ. The J segment lost 5 bases and the V segment lost 7 bases, leaving 8 bases of the junction unmatched. This CDR3 is built from 13 residues.

This clone occurred once. J is TRBJ2-1 and V is TRBV28, with TRBD2 matching 15 bases. The V segment lost 6 bases and the J segment 1 base; nucleotides outside the gene matches: 4. The CDR3 totals 17 residues. CDR1 and CDR2 (germline): MDHEN, SYDVKM. CDR3 nucleotide sequence: TGTGCCAGCAGACCTGGACTAGCGGGAGGGTCCTACAATGAGCAGTTCTTC. Its protein product is CASRPGLAGGSYNEQFF.

V gene TRBV9 combines with J gene TRBJ2-3; TRBD2 aligns across 9 bases. This CDR3 contains 17 residues. V lost 0 bases and J lost 6; bases outside the gene matches: 11. Germline lookup yields CDR1 SGDLS and CDR2 YYNGEE. CDR3 nucleotide sequence: TGTGCCAGCAGCGTAGGGAAGGTAGCGGGAGTCCTGGATACGCAGTATTTT. Protein: CASSVGKVAGVLDTQYF.

The rearrangement links TRBV14 to TRBJ2-7; D gene unclear. Trimming cost V 4 bases and J 2 bases, with 9 bases left between them. CDR3 length: 13 amino acids. Per the germline V gene, CDR1 is SGHDN and CDR2 is FVKESK. The chain's CDR3 is CASSLRTPYEQYF. The CDR3, as DNA: TGTGCCAGCAGCCTTCGCACCCCCTACGAGCAGTACTTC. The variable domain in full, with the rest retrieved from reference TRBV14 and TRBJ2-7, is EAGVTQFPSHSVIEKGQTVTLRCDPISGHDNLYWYRRVMGKEIKFLLHFVKESKQDESGMPNNRFLAERTGGTYSTLKVQPAELEDSGVYFCASSLRTPYEQYFGPGTRLTVT.

The chain has TRBV5-6 and TRBJ2-7, with D tentatively TRBD1 (6 bases). The CDR3 is 13 residues long. CDR1 and CDR2 (germline): SGHDT, YYEEEE. The ends were cut back, 6 bases at V and 3 bases at J, with 13 bases in the middle. The chain's CDR3 is CASTKGVDYEQYF. The CDR3 bases are TGTGCCAGCACCAAGGGGGTTGACTACGAGCAGTACTTC.

This clone was detected only once. The chain joins TRBV29-1 to TRBJ2-6; 7 nucleotides line up with TRBD1. Germline V gene data show CDR1 as SQVTM and CDR2 as ANQGSEA. V lost 4 bases, J lost 3 bases, and 3 bases stayed unmatched. The CDR3 is 14 amino acids. CDR3 coding DNA: TGCAGCGTTGCCTCAGGGGGTGGGGCCAACGTCCTGACTTTC. Encoded protein: CSVASGGGANVLTF.

The rearrangement links TRBV9 to TRBJ1-1; D gene ambiguous. V was cut by 0 bases and J by 3 bases, with 6 bases left in between. The CDR3 spans 13 residues. CDR1 is SGDLS, CDR2 YYNGEE, per germline. The CDR3 nucleotides are TGTGCCAGCAGCGTAGCCAGCTACACTGAAGCTTTCTTT. It codes for CASSVASYTEAFF.

The chain carries TRBV18 and TRBJ2-1; D possibly corresponds to TRBD1 (5 bases). The CDR3 runs 13 residues. Trimming cost V 2 bases and J 7 bases, with 9 bases left between them. Germline CDR1 and CDR2: KGHSH and LQKENI. CDR3 region: CASSPSRANEQFF. The CDR3 region has the DNA TGTGCCAGCTCACCATCCAGGGCGAATGAGCAGTTCTTC.

The chain has TRBV7-3 and TRBJ1-1; D gene ambiguous. V gave up 5 bases and J gave up 1 base, with 11 bases separating them. The germline gives CDR1 SGHTA, CDR2 FQGTGA. There are 14 residues in the CDR3. The DNA for the CDR3 is TGTGCCAGCAGCAGATTGGGTGGGAACACTGAAGCTTTCTTT. This sequence encodes CASSRLGGNTEAFF.

The genes are TRBV9 and TRBJ1-1, with TRBD1 as a possible D gene (6 bases). Trimming cost V 3 bases and J 3 bases, with 15 bases left between them. The germline CDR1 and CDR2 sequences are SGDLS and YYNGEE. The CDR3 totals 15 residues. DNA for the CDR3: TGTGCCAGCAGCGCCCTTGGGGGGCGTCACACTGAAGCTTTCTTT. Translated: CASSALGGRHTEAFF.

The J gene is TRBJ2-1, the V gene TRBV6-4, with D unresolved. The germline gives CDR1 MRHNA, CDR2 SNTAGT. The CDR3 is made up of 17 amino acids. Between the trimmed V and J ends, which lost 0 bases and 1 base, there was a span of 13 bases. This CDR3 reads CASSDSLGSRSYNEQFF. The CDR3 DNA is TGTGCCAGCAGTGACTCGTTGGGCAGTCGGTCCTACAATGAGCAGTTCTTC.

This chain connects TRBV5-1 to TRBJ1-2; 7 positions agree with TRBD1. Looked up from germline, CDR1 is SGHRS and CDR2 is YFSETQ. The CDR3 runs 14 residues. The ends lost 1 base at V and 7 bases at J; junction bases unmatched: 7. The CDR3 bases are TGCGCCAGCAGCTTGCGTGGGGGACAGTCTGGCTACACCTTC. Its translation: CASSLRGGQSGYTF.

The chain links TRBV7-9 to TRBJ2-1; 9 bases agree with TRBD2. This CDR3 comprises 16 residues. The V segment lost 3 bases and the J segment 3 bases; nucleotides outside the gene matches: 6. The germline V gene has CDR1 SEHNR and CDR2 FQNEAQ (reference sequence). The CDR3 protein is CASSFLAGHYYNEQFF. In DNA form, the CDR3 reads TGTGCCAGCAGCTTCCTAGCGGGACACTACTACAATGAGCAGTTCTTC. The full variable domain, in which reference TRBV7-9 and TRBJ2-1 provide the parts outside the CDR3, is DTGVSQNPRHKITKRGQNVTFRCDPISEHNRLYWYRQTLGQGPEFLTYFQNEAQLEKSRLLSDRFSAERPKGSFSTLEIQRTEQGDSAMYLCASSFLAGHYYNEQFFGPGTRLTVL.

The chain carries TRBV7-6 and TRBJ2-5; 10 nucleotides align to TRBD2. CDR1 and CDR2 (germline): SGHVS, FNYEAQ. V lost 1 base and J lost 11; bases outside the gene matches: 10. CDR3 length: 15 residues. For the CDR3, the DNA is TGTGCCAGCAGCTTAGGGTCTAGCGGGAGTTGGAAGCAGTACTTC. Its translation is CASSLGSSGSWKQYF.

The chain recombines TRBV15 with TRBJ1-1; D not certain. The length of the CDR3 is 13 residues. Per the germline V gene, CDR1 is LNHNV and CDR2 is YYDKDF (reference sequence). Trimming cost V 0 bases and J 0 bases, with 2 bases left between them. Written as DNA, the CDR3 is TGTGCCACCAGCAGAGATCTGAACACTGAAGCTTTCTTT. It encodes CATSRDLNTEAFF.

The chain recombines TRBV6-6 with TRBJ2-7; 9 bases agree with TRBD2. The junction had 7 bases not matched to a gene; V was cut back by 6 bases and J by 4 bases. This CDR3 is built from 14 residues. CDR1 and CDR2 (germline): MNHNY, SVGAGI (reference sequence). CDR3 nucleotide sequence: TGTGCCAGCAGGTCGACTAGCGGAAGATACGAGCAGTACTTC. The encoded protein is CASRSTSGRYEQYF.

The chain is built from TRBV5-1 and TRBJ2-5; D could derive from TRBD1 or TRBD2 (6 bases each). With the DNA end fitting TRBJ2-7 better, the J assignment may be wrong. Germline CDR1 SGHRS, CDR2 YFSETQ. This CDR3 has 13 amino acids. The CDR3 DNA is TGCGCCAGCAGCTTGGCCGGGGGCTCCGAGCAGTACTTC. Residues: CASSLAGGSEQYF.

This chain uses TRBV5-6 with TRBJ1-5; TRBD1 is a possible D gene (6 bases). Germline V gene data show CDR1 as SGHDT and CDR2 as YYEEEE. The CDR3 runs to 14 residues. V lost 4 bases and J 3 bases, leaving 11 bases between the germline ends. CDR3 residues: CASSLGANNQPQHF. DNA for the CDR3: TGTGCCAGCAGCCTGGGGGCAAACAATCAGCCCCAGCATTTT.